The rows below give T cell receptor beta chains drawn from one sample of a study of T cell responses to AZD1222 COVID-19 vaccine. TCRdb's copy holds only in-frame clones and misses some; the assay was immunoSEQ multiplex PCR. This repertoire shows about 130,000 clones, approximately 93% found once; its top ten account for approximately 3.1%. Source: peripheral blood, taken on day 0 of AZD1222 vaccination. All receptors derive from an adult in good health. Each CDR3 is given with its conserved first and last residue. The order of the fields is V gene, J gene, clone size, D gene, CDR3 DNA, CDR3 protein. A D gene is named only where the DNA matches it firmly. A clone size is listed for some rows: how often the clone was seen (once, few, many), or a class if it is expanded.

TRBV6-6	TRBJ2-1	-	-	TGTGCCAGCAGTCCTTCCATAGCGGGCGCGGGGAGGGGGGAGCAGTTCTTC	CASSPSIAGAGRGEQFF
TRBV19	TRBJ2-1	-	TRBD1	TGTGCCAGTAGTACGACAGGGGGCGAGAATGAGCAGTTCTTC	CASSTTGGENEQFF
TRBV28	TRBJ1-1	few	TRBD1	TGTGCCAGCAGTGAGACAGGGGTCATGAACACTGAAGCTTTCTTT	CASSETGVMNTEAFF
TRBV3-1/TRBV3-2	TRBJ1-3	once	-	TGTGCCAGCAGCCAAGTGGGAAACACCATATATTTT	CASSQVGNTIYF
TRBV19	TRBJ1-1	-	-	TGTGCCAGTAGCGGTTACACTGAAGCTTTCTTT	CASSGYTEAFF
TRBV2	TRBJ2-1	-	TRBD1	TGTGCCTGGGGGAGACAGGGGGGAGACAATGAGCAGTTCTTC	CAWGRQGGDNEQFF
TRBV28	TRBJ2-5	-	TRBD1	TGTGCCAGCAGTACTACACGGACAGGGGGCGTTGAGACCCAGTACTTC	CASSTTRTGGVETQYF
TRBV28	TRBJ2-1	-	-	TGTGCCAGCAGGCCTGGACTGCCGGGATCCTACAATGAGCAGTTCTTC	CASRPGLPGSYNEQFF
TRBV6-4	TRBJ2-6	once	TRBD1	TGTGCCAGCAGTCGGGCGACAGGGCCTGGGGCCAACGTCCTGACTTTC	CASSRATGPGANVLTF
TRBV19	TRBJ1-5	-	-	TGTGCCAGTAGTAGAGAACGGTTGGGTCAGCCCCAGCATTTT	CASSRERLGQPQHF
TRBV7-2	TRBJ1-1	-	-	TGTGCCAGCAGATATAATAAGGGGGTTGGGGGCACTGAAGCTTTCTTT	CASRYNKGVGGTEAFF
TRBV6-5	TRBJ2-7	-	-	TGTGCCAGCAGTTATGCACAGAGCTCCTACGAGCAGTACTTC	CASSYAQSSYEQYF
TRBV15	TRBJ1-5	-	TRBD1	TGTGCCACCAGCAGAACAGGGGTTTTCCACCAGCCCCAGCATTTT	CATSRTGVFHQPQHF
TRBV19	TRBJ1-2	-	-	TGTGCCAGTAGTATAGTGGGTCGGAACTATGGCTACACCTTC	CASSIVGRNYGYTF
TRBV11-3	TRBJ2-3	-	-	TGTGCCAGCAGCTCGCCAAGTAGCACAGATACGCAGTATTTT	CASSSPSSTDTQYF
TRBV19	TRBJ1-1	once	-	TGTGCCAGTAGCGACAGGACGGGCACTGAAGCTTTCTTT	CASSDRTGTEAFF